This TCR beta chain came from a study of PD-1 blockade in classical Hodgkin lymphoma. Study-wide points: Unlike CD8+ TCR diversity, which did not rise significantly by C4D1, CD4+ TCR diversity did. The causes of the repertoire differences, possibly disease activity or prior therapy, remain undefined.

Regarding this clone: Its matching antigen is unknown.

Produced via immunoSEQ multiplex PCR; TCRdb's table is partial and in-frame only. There are approximately 28,000 clones in the sample; 65% to 80% occur only once, and approximately 0.52% lies in the top ten. Stated time point: cycle 4 day 1 (C4D1), after five to seven weeks of nivolumab. Autologous stem cell transplantation was followed by relapse in every patient, and brentuximab vedotin exposure varied. Researchers report purifying CD4+ T cells from thawed PBMCs by magnetic negative selection. The CDR3 is made up of 15 amino acids. V dropped 5 bases and J dropped 6; count of bases not matched to a gene: 4. Per the germline V gene, CDR1 is SGHTA and CDR2 is FQGNSA.

The material was CD4+ T cells from blood, obtained before the fourth cycle of nivolumab. V and J are TRBV7-2 and TRBJ2-3, with 14 bases lining up with TRBD2. This sequence was found in a human donor with classical Hodgkin lymphoma. The CDR3, as DNA: TGTGCCAGCAGCAGACTAGCGGGAGGGCCGGATACGCAGTATTTT. This gives the protein CASSRLAGGPDTQYF.